This T cell receptor beta chain was recorded in a study of blood T cell repertoires in COVID-19. Study-wide context: Donors in the United States, Italy and Spain gave samples during acute or convalescent COVID-19. PBMCs, B-cell-depleted T cells, or T cells were the source of the cDNA or gDNA that made up the material.

This CDR3 region has 14 residues. Trimming removed 5 bases from V and 5 bases from J, with 15 bases in between. In germline, CDR1 is SGHTA, CDR2 FQGTGA. The authors' processing: Amplifying reference gene primers gave estimates of nucleated cell counts. Here immunoSEQ multiplex PCR was the method, and the copy in TCRdb shows in-frame clones only, minus some. V and J calls and clone size come straight from that table; D and trimming were deduced from the DNA. There are around 86,000 clones in the sample; 75% to 90% occur only once, and about 38% lies in the top ten. The J gene is TRBJ2-5, the V gene TRBV7-3, with TRBD2 as a possible D gene (5 bases). Specimen: peripheral blood. The origin of this receptor is a man older than 75 with acute or convalescent COVID-19. CDR3 DNA: TGTGCCAGCAGCGAGGGCGGTCCCAGGGAGACCCAGTACTTC. Its translation: CASSEGGPRETQYF.